This T cell receptor (beta chain) was documented in a study of type 1 and type 2 diabetes patients. Amplification started from genomic DNA. A primer set of 30 forward and 13 reverse primers amplified the CDR3. TCRdb reprocessed the multiplex PCR reads with MiXCR, giving one entry per CDR3 protein. Of fewer than 350,000 distinct CDR3 sequences listed, around 47% are singletons. This clonotype came up a few times. Sequenced sample: peripheral blood mononuclear cells (PBMCs). The clonotype originates from a man aged 18 to 30 with type 2 diabetes.

The CDR3, as DNA: TGTGCCAGCAGCCCAGAAGGGGCAAGTGATACGCAGTATTTT. Translated, it gives CASSPEGASDTQYF. The chain couples TRBV7-6 to TRBJ2-3, with a possible D match to TRBD1 (5 bases). The CDR3 has 14 residues. The V gene lost 5 bases and the J gene lost 6 bases, with 15 bases spanning the gap. Germline V gene sequence: CDR1 SGHVS, CDR2 FNYEAQ. The full variable domain, its missing parts supplied by reference TRBV7-6 and TRBJ2-3, is GAGVSQSPRYKVTKRGQDVALRCDPISGHVSLYWYRQALGQGPEFLTYFNYEAQQDKSGLPNDRFSAERPEGSISTLTIQRTEQRDSAMYRCASSPEGASDTQYFGPGTRLTVL.